These T cell receptor beta chains were read from a single sample in a study of cytomegalovirus exposure and HLA in healthy donors. Clones were sequenced by immunoSEQ multiplex PCR, and TCRdb holds only the in-frame ones, with some missing. This sample's clone table lists 200,000 to 250,000 clones. The material sequenced was PBMCs. The receptors here all came from a woman in her thirties in good health and CMV-seropositive. CDR3s include the opening cysteine and the closing phenylalanine or tryptophan.

J,V,CDR3
TRBJ1-1,TRBV6-6,CASITGQRVTEAFF
TRBJ1-1,TRBV4-1,CASSYGTGLNTEAFF
TRBJ2-3,TRBV10-3,CAITASGSTDTQYF
TRBJ2-5,TRBV7-9,CASSLRYRANQETQYF
TRBJ1-2,TRBV4-3,CASSQDRRGAAGYGYTF
TRBJ2-1,TRBV7-8,CASSDPTGTSGVEQFF
TRBJ1-2,TRBV6-6,CASSSQGFNSNYGYTF
TRBJ2-6,TRBV30,CAWGTGSFGANVLTF
TRBJ1-1,TRBV27,CASSRDREVTEAFF
TRBJ1-4,TRBV6-1,CASQGWTGAEKLFF
TRBJ2-3,TRBV5-6,CASSSPLGSGKTDTQYF
TRBJ1-1,TRBV2,CAKQGPTWGTEAFF
TRBJ1-1,TRBV6-1,CASSERVAGGLKAFF
TRBJ1-4,TRBV11-2,CASSPGTGSRRIEKLFF
TRBJ2-1,TRBV30,CAWRAPRGLAGEGNEQFF
TRBJ2-7,TRBV7-9,CASTGKRGREQYF
TRBJ1-3,TRBV27,CASSLSPPRLRDNSGNTIYF
NA,TRBV29-1,CSGRNSYEQYF
TRBJ2-7,TRBV6-1,CASSEVAGGLPEQYF
TRBJ1-1,TRBV7-9,CASNAGGTHLNTEAFF
TRBJ2-5,TRBV10-3,CAISDSAGKETQYF
TRBJ2-3,TRBV29-1,CSVGRQGLTDTQYF
TRBJ1-2,TRBV9,CASSVPPGVGGYTF
TRBJ1-1,TRBV6-1,CASRLVADTEAFF
TRBJ1-1,TRBV15,CATSSFDRPREAFF
TRBJ2-2,TRBV10-1,CASSDQGAVRTGELFF
TRBJ2-4,TRBV25-1,CASPEEGAKNIQYF
TRBJ1-1,TRBV7-9,CASSLGRLMNTEAFF
TRBJ2-2,TRBV28,CASLGSGVTGELFF
TRBJ2-5,TRBV7-2,CASSYGLAAGSQYF
TRBJ2-7,TRBV28,CASSFMGLSYEQYF
TRBJ2-7,TRBV7-9,CASSWTGLADEQYF
TRBJ2-3,TRBV11-3,CASSPDRGGDTQYF
TRBJ2-7,TRBV5-5,CASSLGYSGEQYF
TRBJ1-2,TRBV28,CASSSRGTGAYGYTF
TRBJ2-7,TRBV27,CASSPNGRGAYEQYF
TRBJ2-3,TRBV7-8,CATERGTPPGTQYF
TRBJ1-2,TRBV11-2,CASSSGTGMHGYTF
TRBJ2-7,TRBV6-5,CASISGRTGDYEQYF
NA,TRBV4-2,CASSQSRSSYEQYF
TRBJ1-5,TRBV21-1,CASKSGDTPPGGSNQPQHF
NA,TRBV14,CASSQGLGTGNSEQYF